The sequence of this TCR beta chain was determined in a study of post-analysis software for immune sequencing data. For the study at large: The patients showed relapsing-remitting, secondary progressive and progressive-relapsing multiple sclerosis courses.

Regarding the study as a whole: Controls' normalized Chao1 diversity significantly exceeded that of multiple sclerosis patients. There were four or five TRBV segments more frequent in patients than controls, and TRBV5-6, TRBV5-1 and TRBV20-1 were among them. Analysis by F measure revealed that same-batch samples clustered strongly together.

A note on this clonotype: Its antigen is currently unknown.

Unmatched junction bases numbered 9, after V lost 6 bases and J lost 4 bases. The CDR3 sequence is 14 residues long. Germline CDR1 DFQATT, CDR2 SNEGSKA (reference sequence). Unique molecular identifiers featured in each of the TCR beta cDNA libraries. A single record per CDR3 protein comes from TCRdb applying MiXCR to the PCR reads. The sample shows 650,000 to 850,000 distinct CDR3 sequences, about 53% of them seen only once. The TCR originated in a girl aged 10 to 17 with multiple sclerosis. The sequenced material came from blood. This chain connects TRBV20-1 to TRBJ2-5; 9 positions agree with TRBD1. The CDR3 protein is CSADGTGKGETQYF. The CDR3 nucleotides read TGCAGTGCAGACGGGACAGGGAAGGGAGAGACCCAGTACTTC.